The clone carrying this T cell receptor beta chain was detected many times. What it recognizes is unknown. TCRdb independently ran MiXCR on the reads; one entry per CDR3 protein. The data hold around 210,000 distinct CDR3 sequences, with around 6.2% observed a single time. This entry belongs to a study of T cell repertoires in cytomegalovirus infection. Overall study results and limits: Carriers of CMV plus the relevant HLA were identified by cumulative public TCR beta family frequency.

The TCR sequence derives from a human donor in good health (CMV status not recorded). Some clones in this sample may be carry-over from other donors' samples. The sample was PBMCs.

The CDR3 nucleotides are TGTGCCAGTAGTATCGGAGGTACAGGGTCCCGGATTAAGGTGAATCAGCCCCAGCATTTT. Translation gives CASSIGGTGSRIKVNQPQHF. The J gene is TRBJ1-5, the V gene TRBV19, with D perhaps TRBD1 (6 bases). V was clipped by 3 bases and J by 4 bases, with 28 bases between them. Germline CDR1 is LNHDA and CDR2 is SQIVND (reference sequence). This CDR3 comprises 20 residues.